This T cell receptor (beta chain) emerged from a study of T cell repertoires in ileal Crohn's disease. Overall study context: M6 samples are neoterminal ileum biopsies from postoperative colonoscopy.

This CDR3 comprises 12 residues. The germline V gene has CDR1 SNHLY and CDR2 FYNNEI. V was clipped by 7 bases and J by 0 bases, with 7 bases between them. Study-level findings and limits: Clonal expansions were more frequent in active smokers than non-smokers at surgery.

Using immunoSEQ multiplex PCR, the repertoire was profiled, and TCRdb retains in-frame clones only, with some absent. The sample consists of more than 50,000 clones, about 89% of them appearing once. The sample's time point: neoterminal ileum biopsy at postoperative endoscopy, about 6 months after surgery. This clone has only one observation. Its antigen is as yet unknown. The clonotype comes from an adult with Crohn's disease. The specimen was ileal tissue. The rearrangement uses TRBV2 and TRBJ2-7; TRBD1 might be the D (5 bases). CDR3 amino acids: CASKDSSYEQYV. The CDR3 DNA reads TGTGCCAGCAAAGACAGCTCCTACGAGCAGTACGTC.